This TCR beta chain was identified during a study of shared clonotypes between healthy human individuals. Study background: A donor's plate count was three for CD4 naive and three for CD4 memory; CD8 naive had two and CD8 memory one.

Those who donated, Caucasian adults without exception, all lived in Nashville, Tennessee. Profiling relied on immunoSEQ multiplex PCR, and the TCRdb table lists in-frame clones only, not all of them. The data hold 1,400,000 or so clones, with around 98.5% observed a single time. The CDR3 sequence is 14 residues long. Germline CDR1 SGHRS, CDR2 YFSETQ. Unmatched junction bases numbered 8, after V lost 7 bases and J lost 5 bases. Sequenced sample: naive CD4+ T cells sorted from blood. The subset denotes: CD45RA+ positively selected. This clonotype was sampled from a man younger than 40 in good health. This chain joins TRBV5-1 and TRBJ2-1, with 8 positions matching TRBD2. CDR3 bases: TGCGCCAGCGCGATTGGACTAGCAGACAATGAGCAGTTCTTC. Translated: CASAIGLADNEQFF.